The present TCR beta chain was sequenced within a study of post-analysis software for immune sequencing data. As for the study in general: Included courses were relapsing-remitting and secondary progressive multiple sclerosis; progressive-relapsing multiple sclerosis was also included.

Of note for this clonotype: Its antigen is currently unknown.

Germline lookup yields CDR1 MNHNS and CDR2 SASEGT. The CDR3 covers 16 residues. V shed 0 bases and J shed 6 bases, with 15 bases lying between them. Unique-molecular-identifier-tagged TCR beta cDNA libraries were used. Input of about 0.9 to 10 million T cells yielded hundreds of thousands of cDNA molecules. TCRdb fed the PCR reads into MiXCR, producing one record per CDR3 protein. The table includes roughly 800,000 distinct CDR3 sequences, just under 30% detected once. Study findings and constraints: Compared with controls, patients had more of about 5 TRBV segments, including TRBV5-6, TRBV5-1 and TRBV20-1.

This chain joins TRBV6-1 and TRBJ2-1; perhaps TRBD2 as D (6 bases). The sequence came from a girl aged 5 to 17 with multiple sclerosis. Material for sequencing was blood. This chain's CDR3 is CASSEAGLGPSNEQFF. The CDR3 bases are TGTGCCAGCAGTGAAGCGGGACTGGGGCCTAGCAATGAGCAGTTCTTC.